Listed below are T cell receptor beta chains from one sample, sequenced in a study of T cells after yellow fever vaccination. A single record per CDR3 protein comes from TCRdb applying MiXCR to the 5' RACE reads. The repertoire holds about 360,000 distinct CDR3 sequences, with roughly 6.1% as singletons. The input for sequencing was PBMCs, taken 5 days after the yellow fever booster vaccination. Every receptor here comes from a man younger than 40 who received the YFV17D yellow fever vaccine. CDR3s include the opening cysteine and the closing phenylalanine or tryptophan. A D gene is named only where the DNA matches it firmly. Clone size is shown for a subset of rows, as once, few, many or a class of expanded clone.

J gene: TRBJ2-3
D gene: TRBD2
V gene: TRBV29-1
clone size: .
CDR3 protein: CSVGGVLAGYTQYF
CDR3 DNA: TGCAGCGTTGGGGGCGTACTAGCGGGGTATACGCAGTATTTT

J gene: TRBJ2-7
D gene: .
V gene: TRBV7-2
clone size: few
CDR3 protein: CASSLRSDESYEQYF
CDR3 DNA: TGTGCCAGCAGCTTAAGGTCGGACGAGTCCTACGAGCAGTACTTC

J gene: TRBJ2-1
D gene: .
V gene: TRBV7-3
clone size: .
CDR3 protein: CASSLGGTTRRPYNEQFF
CDR3 DNA: TGTGCCAGCAGCTTGGGCGGGACAACCCGCCGCCCCTACAATGAGCAGTTCTTC

J gene: TRBJ2-3
D gene: .
V gene: TRBV5-1
clone size: many
CDR3 protein: CASSLLRDTQYF
CDR3 DNA: TGCGCCAGCAGCTTGCTTCGTGATACGCAGTATTTT

J gene: TRBJ2-2
D gene: TRBD1
V gene: TRBV12-5
clone size: .
CDR3 protein: CASGLGQGAITGELFF
CDR3 DNA: TGTGCTAGTGGTTTAGGGCAGGGGGCGATCACCGGGGAGCTGTTTTTT

J gene: TRBJ2-1
D gene: TRBD2
V gene: TRBV30
clone size: many
CDR3 protein: CAWSRLAGTYNEQFF
CDR3 DNA: TGTGCCTGGAGTAGGTTAGCGGGAACCTACAATGAGCAGTTCTTC

J gene: TRBJ2-1
D gene: TRBD1
V gene: TRBV7-6
clone size: many
CDR3 protein: CASSPQQGVTEQFF
CDR3 DNA: TGTGCCAGCAGCCCACAACAGGGGGTTACTGAGCAGTTCTTC

J gene: TRBJ2-1
D gene: TRBD2
V gene: TRBV5-1
clone size: .
CDR3 protein: CASSLVSGGRMDEQFF
CDR3 DNA: TGCGCCAGCAGCTTGGTCAGTGGCGGGAGGATGGATGAGCAGTTCTTC

J gene: TRBJ2-3
D gene: TRBD1
V gene: TRBV29-1
clone size: many
CDR3 protein: CSVAGGTGGTDTQYF
CDR3 DNA: TGCAGCGTTGCGGGGGGGACAGGGGGCACAGATACGCAGTATTTT

J gene: TRBJ1-6
D gene: TRBD1
V gene: TRBV28
clone size: .
CDR3 protein: CASSGRDRGLSPLHF
CDR3 DNA: TGTGCCAGCAGTGGCCGGGACAGGGGTCTTTCACCCCTCCACTTT